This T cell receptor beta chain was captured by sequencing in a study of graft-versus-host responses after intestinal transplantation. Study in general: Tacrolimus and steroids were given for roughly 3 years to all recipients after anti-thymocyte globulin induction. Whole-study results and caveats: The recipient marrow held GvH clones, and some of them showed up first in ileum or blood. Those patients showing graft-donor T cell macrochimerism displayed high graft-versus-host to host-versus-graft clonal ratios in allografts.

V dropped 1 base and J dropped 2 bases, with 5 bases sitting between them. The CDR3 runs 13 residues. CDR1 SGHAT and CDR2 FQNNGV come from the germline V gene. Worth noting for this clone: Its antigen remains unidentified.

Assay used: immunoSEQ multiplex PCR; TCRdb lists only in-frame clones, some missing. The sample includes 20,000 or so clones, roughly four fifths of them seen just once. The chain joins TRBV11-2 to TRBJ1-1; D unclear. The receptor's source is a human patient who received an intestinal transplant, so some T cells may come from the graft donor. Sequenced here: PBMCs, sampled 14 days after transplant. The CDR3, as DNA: TGTGCCAGCAGCTTAGGGACTAACACTGAAGCTTTCTTT. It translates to CASSLGTNTEAFF.